This T cell receptor beta chain was recorded in a study of T cell changes during pregnancy in multiple sclerosis (dated by TCRdb to between 2018 and 2021). The study in broad terms: The study looked at changes in the T cell repertoire across pregnancy in women with multiple sclerosis.

Its CDR3 holds 16 amino acids, cysteine through phenylalanine. Only CDR3 DNA is held: 48 bases, read in frame from base 1. Per the germline V gene, MNHEY is the CDR1 and SVGAGI is the CDR2. V is cut back by 0 bases and J by 9 bases, with 10 bases in the junction unmatched. About this clone itself: Its antigen is unknown. The input lacks base qualities; no much larger clone sits a single base away.

Libraries were constructed by the immunoSEQ multiplex PCR assay. The immuneACCESS repertoire file appears here via TCRdb, limited to in-frame rearrangements. These files lack a portion of the clones; in checked studies, under half of the deficit traces to unresolved V genes, and the cause of the others is not known. The sample table shows under 65,000 clones, and 92% are seen once. Of the sample, 0.61% is held by the ten largest clones. The chain uses TRBV6-5 and TRBJ2-3, and 9 junction bases match TRBD2. The source was CD4+ T cells from peripheral blood mononuclear cells, collected after pregnancy. The receptor was isolated from a female donor in good health, enrolled as a control in a pregnancy study. In nucleotide form, the sequence is TGTGCCAGCAGTTACTCGAGTGGCCTAGCGGGGACCACGCAGTATTTT. Its translation reads: CASSYSSGLAGTTQYF.